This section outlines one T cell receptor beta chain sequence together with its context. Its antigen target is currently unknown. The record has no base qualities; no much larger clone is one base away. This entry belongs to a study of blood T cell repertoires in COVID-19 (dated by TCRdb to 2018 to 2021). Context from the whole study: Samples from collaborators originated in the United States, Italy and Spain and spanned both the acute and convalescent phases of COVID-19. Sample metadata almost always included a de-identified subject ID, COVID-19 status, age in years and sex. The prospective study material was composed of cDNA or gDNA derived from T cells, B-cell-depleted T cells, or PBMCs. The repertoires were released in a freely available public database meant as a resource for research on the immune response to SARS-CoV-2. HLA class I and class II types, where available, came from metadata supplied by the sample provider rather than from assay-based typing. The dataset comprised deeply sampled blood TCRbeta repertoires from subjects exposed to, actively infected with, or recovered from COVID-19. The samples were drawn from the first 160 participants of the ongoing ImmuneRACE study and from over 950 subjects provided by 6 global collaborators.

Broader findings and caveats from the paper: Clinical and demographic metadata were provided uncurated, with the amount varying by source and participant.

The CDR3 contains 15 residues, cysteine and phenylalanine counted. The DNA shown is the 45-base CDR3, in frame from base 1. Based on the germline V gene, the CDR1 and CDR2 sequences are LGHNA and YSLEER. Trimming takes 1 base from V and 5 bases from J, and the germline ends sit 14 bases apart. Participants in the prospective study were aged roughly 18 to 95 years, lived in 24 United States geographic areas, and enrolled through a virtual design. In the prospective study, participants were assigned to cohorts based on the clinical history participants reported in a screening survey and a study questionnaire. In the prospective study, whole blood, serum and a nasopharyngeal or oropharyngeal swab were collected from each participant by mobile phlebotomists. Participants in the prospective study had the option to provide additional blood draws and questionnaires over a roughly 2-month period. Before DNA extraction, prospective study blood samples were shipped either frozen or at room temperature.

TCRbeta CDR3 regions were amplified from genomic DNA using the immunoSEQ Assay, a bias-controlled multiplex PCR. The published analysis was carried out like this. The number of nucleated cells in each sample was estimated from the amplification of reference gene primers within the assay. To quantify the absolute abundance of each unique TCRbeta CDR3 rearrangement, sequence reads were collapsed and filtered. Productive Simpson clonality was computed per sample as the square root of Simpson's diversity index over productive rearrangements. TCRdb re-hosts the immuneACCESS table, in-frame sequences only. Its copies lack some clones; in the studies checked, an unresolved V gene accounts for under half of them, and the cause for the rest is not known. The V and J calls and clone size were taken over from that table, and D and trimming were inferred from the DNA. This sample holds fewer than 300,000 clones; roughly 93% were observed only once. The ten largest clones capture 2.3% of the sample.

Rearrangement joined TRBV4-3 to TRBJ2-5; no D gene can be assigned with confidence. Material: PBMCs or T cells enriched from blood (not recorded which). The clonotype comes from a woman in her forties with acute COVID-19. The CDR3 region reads CASSQGPNLRETQYF. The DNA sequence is TGCGCCAGCAGCCAAGGGCCCAACTTGCGGGAGACCCAGTACTTC.